This T cell receptor beta chain was observed in a study of regulatory T cells in long-lasting Graves disease. Time point indicated: newly diagnosed GD, antithyroid drugs for less than 3 months. Following extraction of RNA from PBMCs, that RNA was used to make the TCR library. Through Arm-PCR of CDR3 regions and iRepertoire HTBI primers, TCR beta libraries were built. Each CDR3 protein gets one entry after TCRdb re-called the multiplex PCR reads with MiXCR. The data show 500,000 or so distinct CDR3 sequences, 14% seen once. This clonotype was seen only once. Mismatch with germline at one junction end may stem from a read error. This CDR3 region has 13 residues. CDR1 and CDR2 from the germline V gene are SGHRS and YFSETQ. These data were likewise used in another study, on T cells in Graves' hyperthyroidism and ophthalmopathy. That work states: The HTBI set primed first-round TCR CDR3 RT-PCR.

The TCR originated in a woman in her fifties or sixties with Graves disease. The sample was peripheral blood mononuclear cells (PBMCs), taken at new diagnosis, from a patient treated with antithyroid drugs. The rearrangement joins TRBV5-1 to TRBJ2-7; TRBD2 is a possible D gene (5 bases). In nucleotides, the CDR3 is TGCGCCAGCAGCCCGGGAAACCCGTACGCGCAGTACTTC. Its translation is CASSPGNPYAQYF.